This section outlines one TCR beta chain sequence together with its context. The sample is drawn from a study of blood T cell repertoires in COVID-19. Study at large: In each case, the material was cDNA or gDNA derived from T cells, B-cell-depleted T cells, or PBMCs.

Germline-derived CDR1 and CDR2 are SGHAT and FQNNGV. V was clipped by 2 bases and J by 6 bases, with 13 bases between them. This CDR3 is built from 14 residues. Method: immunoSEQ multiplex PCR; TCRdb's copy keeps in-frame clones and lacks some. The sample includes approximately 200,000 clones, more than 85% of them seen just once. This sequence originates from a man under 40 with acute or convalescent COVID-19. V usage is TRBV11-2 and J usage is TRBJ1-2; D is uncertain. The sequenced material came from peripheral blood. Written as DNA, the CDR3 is TGTGCCAGCAGCTTAAATCGGGGAGTCGATGGCTACACCTTC. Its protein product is CASSLNRGVDGYTF.